This TCR beta chain originates from a study of T cells in Graves' hyperthyroidism and ophthalmopathy. Researchers amplified the TCR beta CDR3 regions from RNA transcripts. RT-PCR in the first round (using the HTBI primer set) targeted the TCR CDR3. A single record per CDR3 protein comes from TCRdb applying MiXCR to the multiplex PCR reads. The repertoire consists of about 640,000 distinct CDR3 sequences, with less than 25% occurring once and the leading ten covering around a third. This CDR3 contains 13 residues. CDR1 and CDR2 (germline): KGHSH, LQKENI. Trimming left V 4 bases short and J 2 bases short, with 8 bases between.

The sequence derives from a man aged 25 to 40 with Graves' ophthalmopathy. Sequenced input: blood. This rearrangement joins TRBV18 to TRBJ1-2; D uncertain. CDR3 nucleotide sequence: TGTGCCAGCTCACGGTACGAGAACTATGGCTACACCTTC. Encoded protein: CASSRYENYGYTF.